These 30 T cell receptor beta chains originate from one sample sequenced in a study of cytomegalovirus exposure and HLA in healthy donors (TCRdb year 2017). The method was the immunoSEQ multiplex PCR assay. In its TCRdb copy, this immuneACCESS table keeps in-frame sequences only and misses some clones. Where compared with another copy, unresolved V genes explain less than half of these, and the others have no known cause. The sample contains under 150,000 clones, around 87% of them found a single time. The ten top clones hold around 10% of the sample. Sequencing input: PBMCs. All receptors derive from a man aged 18 to 35 in good health and CMV-seropositive.

The V and J genes are TRBV6-5 and TRBJ1-3; D not certain. The CDR3 contains 10 residues. Per the germline V gene, CDR1 is MNHEY and CDR2 is SVGAGI. With 9 bases removed from V and 7 bases from J, the gap between germline ends came to 7 bases. CDR3 sequence: CASGRNTIYF. As DNA, the CDR3 is TGTGCCAGTGGGAGGAACACCATATATTTT.

The chain combines TRBV9 with TRBJ2-2, with TRBD2 matching over 13 bases. Germline V CDR1 and CDR2: SGDLS, YYNGEE. The CDR3 covers 17 residues. V lost 2 bases and J lost 1; bases outside the gene matches: 2. This CDR3 is CASSVTSGGWNTGELFF. The CDR3 bases are TGTGCCAGCAGCGTGACTAGCGGGGGGTGGAACACCGGGGAGCTGTTTTTT.

This clone was recorded once. The V call is TRBV25-1, the J call TRBJ2-2; TRBD2 matches 11 bases. The CDR3 is 16 residues long. Looked up from germline, CDR1 is MGHDK and CDR2 is SYGVNS. The J segment lost 6 bases and the V segment lost 4 bases, leaving 7 bases of the junction unmatched. The CDR3 DNA reads as TGTGCCAGCAGTGGGGTACTAGCGGGAGAGGCCGGGGAGCTGTTTTTT. It is translated as CASSGVLAGEAGELFF.

In its sample, this clone was seen once. The identical CDR3 is also encoded by other nucleotide sequences in the sample. The rearrangement joins TRBV10-1 to TRBJ2-1; 11 positions agree with TRBD2. This CDR3 has 15 amino acids. CDR1 and CDR2 (germline): WNHNN, SYGVQD (reference sequence). V was clipped by 4 bases and J by 4 bases; unmatched bases: 3. The CDR3 nucleotides read TGCGCCAGCAGTGGCACTAGCGGGAGTTACAATGAGCAGTTCTTC. Protein: CASSGTSGSYNEQFF.

The V gene is TRBV27, the J gene TRBJ2-2; unclear D gene. The length of the CDR3 is 13 residues. V gave up 6 bases and J gave up 0 bases, with 5 bases separating them. CDR1 and CDR2 from the germline V gene are MNHEY and SMNVEV (reference sequence). The CDR3 bases are TGTGCCAGCAGACCTACGAACACCGGGGAGCTGTTTTTT. As protein: CASRPTNTGELFF.

This clone was seen once. The V gene is TRBV5-6, the J gene TRBJ2-5; D gene ambiguous. The germline V gene has CDR1 SGHDT and CDR2 YYEEEE. The CDR3 is 12 residues long. Trimming pared 2 bases from V and 4 bases from J, leaving 6 bases between. The chain's CDR3 is CASSFSLETQYF. CDR3 in DNA: TGTGCCAGCAGCTTTTCCCTAGAGACCCAGTACTTC.

The rearrangement uses TRBV15 and TRBJ2-7, with a possible D match to TRBD1 (5 bases). This CDR3 contains 15 residues. V lost 0 bases and J 7 bases, leaving 16 bases between the germline ends. Germline loops: CDR1 LNHNV, CDR2 YYDKDF (reference sequence). Here the CDR3 DNA reads TGTGCCACCAGCAGAGAGCAAGGACATTTCGGTGAGCAGTACTTC. Protein product: CATSREQGHFGEQYF.

The chain couples TRBV6-5 to TRBJ2-1, with D tentatively TRBD2 (6 bases). The CDR3 is 16 amino acids. Germline CDR1 is MNHEY and CDR2 is SVGAGI. The germline V and J ends were trimmed by 0 bases and 2 bases, with 11 bases remaining between them. The CDR3 sequence: CASSYSGGPTYNEQFF. The CDR3 bases are TGTGCCAGCAGTTACTCTGGAGGGCCCACCTACAATGAGCAGTTCTTC.

This chain uses TRBV30 with TRBJ1-1; D gene uncertain. The CDR3 runs 15 residues. The germline V gene encodes CDR1 GTSNPN and CDR2 SVGIG (reference sequence). Trimming removed 8 bases from V and 1 base from J, with 20 bases in between. CDR3 in DNA: TGTGCCCACCGCCTCAGGATGCTCGCGAACACTGAAGCTTTCTTT. This codes for CAHRLRMLANTEAFF.

V and J are TRBV4-2 and TRBJ2-7; 9 nucleotides agree with TRBD1. Germline CDR1 is LGHNA and CDR2 is YNFKEQ. This CDR3 contains 14 residues. With V trimmed by 4 bases and J by 1 base, 2 bases remained unmatched. CDR3 DNA: TGTGCCAGCAGCCCCGGGACAGGGTCCTACGAGCAGTACTTC. It specifies CASSPGTGSYEQYF.

This clone was seen just once. V and J are TRBV11-1 and TRBJ1-1, with 8 positions matching TRBD1. The CDR3 runs to 18 residues. V shed 5 bases and J 0 bases; nucleotides not matched to a gene: 14. Per the germline V gene, CDR1 is SGHAT and CDR2 is FQDESV (reference sequence). In nucleotides, the CDR3 is TGTGCCAGCAGCCCCATCGCAGGGGGCGAGGGGCTGAACACTGAAGCTTTCTTT. Its translation: CASSPIAGGEGLNTEAFF.

The CDR3 DNA reads as TGTGCCAGCAGTGACCCACCTGGAGACAGGGTATACAATGAGCAGTTCTTC. Translated: CASSDPPGDRVYNEQFF. The chain combines TRBV6-4 with TRBJ2-1, with TRBD1 matching over 7 bases. The CDR3 covers 17 residues. In germline, CDR1 is MRHNA, CDR2 SNTAGT. Trimming removed 2 bases from V and 4 bases from J; junction bases left unmatched: 11.

This clone was picked up a small number of times. In nucleotides, the CDR3 is TGTGCCAGCTCACCATCCAGGGGAGGGAGCAATCAGCCCCAGCATTTT. Translation gives CASSPSRGGSNQPQHF. The chain joins TRBV18 to TRBJ1-5, with D perhaps matching TRBD1 (6 bases). Germline V CDR1 and CDR2: KGHSH, LQKENI. The CDR3 has 16 residues. The V gene lost 2 bases and the J gene lost 1 base, with 12 bases spanning the gap. The full variable domain, rest sourced from reference TRBV18 and TRBJ1-5, is NAGVMQNPRHLVRRRGQEARLRCSPMKGHSHVYWYRQLPEEGLKFMVYLQKENIIDESGMPKERFSAEFPKEGPSILRIQQVVRGDSAAYFCASSPSRGGSNQPQHFGDGTRLSIL.

The rearrangement uses TRBV18 and TRBJ1-1; D might be TRBD1 (5 bases). The CDR3 extends over 16 amino acids. Germline CDR1 KGHSH, CDR2 LQKENI. Trimming stripped 3 bases from V and 1 base from J, with 15 bases between. The CDR3 coding sequence is TGTGCCAGCTCACCGTTTGCCAGGGTGGAGAACACTGAAGCTTTCTTT. Amino acid sequence: CASSPFARVENTEAFF.

This clone has a single count. The chain joins TRBV5-6 to TRBJ1-1, with D perhaps matching TRBD1 (5 bases). Germline V CDR1 and CDR2: SGHDT, YYEEEE. This CDR3 has 14 amino acids. The V end was cut by 0 bases, the J end by 1 base, with 7 bases between. The CDR3 loop reads CASSLGQRNTEAFF. The CDR3 nucleotides are TGTGCCAGCAGCTTGGGACAGAGGAACACTGAAGCTTTCTTT.

The chain joins TRBV11-2 to TRBJ1-1; 10 bases align to TRBD1. Unmatched junction bases numbered 9, after V lost 2 bases and J lost 6 bases. The CDR3 runs to 16 residues. CDR1 and CDR2 from the germline V gene are SGHAT and FQNNGV. CDR3 in amino acids: CASSLLAGTGDSEAFF. As DNA, the CDR3 is TGTGCCAGCAGCTTACTAGCCGGGACAGGGGACTCTGAAGCTTTCTTT.

The rearrangement joins TRBV19 to TRBJ2-3, with D possibly matching TRBD1 (5 bases). Germline values: CDR1 LNHDA, CDR2 SQIVND (reference sequence). CDR3 length: 14 amino acids. V lost 3 bases to trimming and J lost 4 bases, with 11 bases between them. Here the CDR3 reads CASSITRASDTQYF. CDR3 nucleotides: TGTGCCAGTAGTATCACCAGGGCTTCAGATACGCAGTATTTT.

This chain joins TRBV11-2 and TRBJ2-4; 8 bases map to TRBD1. Germline CDR1 and CDR2: SGHAT and FQNNGV. V lost 3 bases, J lost 4 bases, and 5 bases stayed unmatched. This CDR3 spans 15 amino acids. CDR3: CASSFTGTGKNIQYF. CDR3 coding DNA: TGTGCCAGCAGCTTCACTGGGACAGGAAAAAACATTCAGTACTTC.

The V call is TRBV27, the J call TRBJ1-3, with 7 positions matching TRBD1. The V gene's germline CDR1 is MNHEY and CDR2 SMNVEV (reference sequence). V was clipped by 2 bases and J by 4 bases; unmatched bases: 5. This CDR3 has 15 amino acids. For the CDR3, the DNA is TGTGCCAGCAGTTTAATAGGGGGCCGGGGAAACACCATATATTTT. Protein: CASSLIGGRGNTIYF.

The CDR3 here is CSVEDLGRRDLTRGWGFF. The CDR3 DNA reads as TGCAGCGTTGAAGATCTCGGTCGTAGGGATTTGACCCGGGGATGGGGTTTCTTT. The rearrangement links TRBV29-1 to TRBJ1-1; D ambiguous. Trimming removed 0 bases from V and 13 bases from J, with 33 bases in between. The CDR3 runs 18 residues. CDR1 is SQVTM and CDR2 is ANQGSEA in the germline V gene.

In this sample, this clone turned up a few times. The V gene is TRBV7-9, the J gene TRBJ2-7, with D unresolved. In germline, CDR1 is SEHNR, CDR2 FQNEAQ (reference sequence). Trimming took 0 bases from V and 2 from J, leaving 8 bases between them. The CDR3 extends over 14 amino acids. The CDR3 loop is CASSLAGQTYEQYF. The CDR3 DNA reads as TGTGCCAGCAGCTTAGCGGGCCAGACCTACGAGCAGTACTTC.

The chain recombines TRBV2 with TRBJ1-6; unclear D gene. Per the germline V gene, CDR1 is SNHLY and CDR2 is FYNNEI. The CDR3 sequence is 15 residues long. V lost 7 bases and J 6 bases, leaving 16 bases between the germline ends. The CDR3 bases are TGTGCCAGCACCCTAGCTGGGTCCCGTAATTCACCCCTCCACTTT. It is translated as CASTLAGSRNSPLHF.

The genes are TRBV27 and TRBJ2-2, with 7 bases that match TRBD1. The CDR3 spans 14 residues. Losses at the gene ends were 1 base for V and 6 bases for J; bases not matched to a gene: 2. CDR1 MNHEY and CDR2 SMNVEV come from the germline V gene (reference sequence). DNA of the CDR3: TGTGCCAGCAGTTTATTTGGACAGGCCGGGGAGCTGTTTTTT. Amino acid sequence: CASSLFGQAGELFF.

The chain couples TRBV5-1 to TRBJ1-2; D possibly corresponds to TRBD1 (6 bases). CDR3 length: 15 residues. The V end lost 4 bases, the J end lost 7 bases, and 20 bases lay between the germline ends. Germline values: CDR1 SGHRS, CDR2 YFSETQ. The CDR3 loop is CASSPDSPKSSGYTF. CDR3 bases: TGCGCCAGCAGCCCGGACAGTCCGAAGTCAAGTGGCTACACCTTC.

The chain links TRBV19 to TRBJ1-2; D is unresolved. CDR1 LNHDA and CDR2 SQIVND come from the germline V gene (reference sequence). The CDR3 extends over 13 amino acids. V was shortened by 7 bases and J by 4 bases, with 13 bases between the two germline ends. The CDR3 loop reads CASKEGTRYGYTF. The CDR3 DNA is TGTGCCAGTAAAGAGGGAACCCGCTATGGCTACACCTTC.

The chain joins TRBV11-3 to TRBJ2-7, with 11 bases that match TRBD2. After removal of 5 bases from V and 3 bases from J, the junction contained 12 bases not matched to a gene. The CDR3 has 17 residues. CDR1 and CDR2 (germline): SGHNT, YENEEA. The CDR3 here is CASSQGSTSGTHYEQYF. The CDR3 nucleotides are TGTGCCAGCAGCCAGGGGTCGACTAGCGGGACCCACTACGAGCAGTACTTC.

The rearrangement links TRBV5-5 to TRBJ2-1; 11 positions agree with TRBD2. Germline CDR1 reads SGHKS; CDR2 reads YYEKEE (reference sequence). V gave up 2 bases and J gave up 5 bases; unmatched junction bases: 6. CDR3 length: 16 amino acids. The DNA for the CDR3 is TGTGCCAGCAGCTTTGTCCTGACTAGCGGGAACAATGAGCAGTTCTTC. It codes for CASSFVLTSGNNEQFF.

J is TRBJ2-3 and V is TRBV9; 7 bases match TRBD1. From germline, CDR1 is SGDLS and CDR2 YYNGEE. The CDR3 loop spans 18 amino acids. J gave up 4 bases and V 0 bases, and 14 bases lay outside the gene matches. CDR3 sequence (DNA): TGTGCCAGCAGCGTAGCTACCCCGACAGGGAGTAAGGCAGATACGCAGTATTTT. This codes for CASSVATPTGSKADTQYF.

The chain recombines TRBV10-3 with TRBJ2-1; 10 bases match TRBD2. Trimming took 6 bases from V and 7 from J; bases not matched to a gene: 6. The CDR3 runs to 14 residues. Germline lookup yields CDR1 ENHRY and CDR2 SYGVKD. For the CDR3, the DNA is TGTGCCATCAGGATACTAGCGGGGCGGAATGAGCAGTTCTTC. Protein product: CAIRILAGRNEQFF.

This clone was detected once. The chain has TRBV30 and TRBJ2-1; 8 bases fit TRBD2. Trimming removed 1 base from V and 8 bases from J; junction bases left unmatched: 10. Germline lookup yields CDR1 GTSNPN and CDR2 SVGIG (reference sequence). The CDR3 is 15 residues long. As DNA, the CDR3 is TGTGCCTGGAGTGCACTAGCGGCGATAGGACATGAGCAGTTCTTC. The encoded protein is CAWSALAAIGHEQFF.